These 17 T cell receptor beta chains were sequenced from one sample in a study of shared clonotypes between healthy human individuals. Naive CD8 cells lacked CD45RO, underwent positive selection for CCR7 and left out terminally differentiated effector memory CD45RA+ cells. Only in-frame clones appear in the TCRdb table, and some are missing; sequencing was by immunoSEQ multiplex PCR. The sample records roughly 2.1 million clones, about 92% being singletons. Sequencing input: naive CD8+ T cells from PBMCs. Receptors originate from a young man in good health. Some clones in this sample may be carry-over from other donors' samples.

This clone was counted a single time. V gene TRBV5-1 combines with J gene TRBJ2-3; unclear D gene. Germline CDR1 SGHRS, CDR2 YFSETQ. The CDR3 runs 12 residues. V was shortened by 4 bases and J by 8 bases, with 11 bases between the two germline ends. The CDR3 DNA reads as TGCGCCAGCAGCCTTAAGTTAGGTACGCAGTATTTT. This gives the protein CASSLKLGTQYF.

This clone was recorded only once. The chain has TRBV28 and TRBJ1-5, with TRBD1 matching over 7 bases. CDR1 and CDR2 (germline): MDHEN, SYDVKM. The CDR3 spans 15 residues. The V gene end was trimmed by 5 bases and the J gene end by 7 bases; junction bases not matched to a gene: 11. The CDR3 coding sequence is TGTGCCAGCAGTGGGACCGGGACAGTAGAACAGCCCCAGCATTTT. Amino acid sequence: CASSGTGTVEQPQHF.

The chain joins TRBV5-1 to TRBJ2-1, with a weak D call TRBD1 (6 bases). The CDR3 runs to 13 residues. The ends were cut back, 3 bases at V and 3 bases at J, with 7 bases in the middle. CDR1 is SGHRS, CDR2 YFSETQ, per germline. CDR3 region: CASSWGRYNEQFF. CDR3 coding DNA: TGCGCCAGCAGCTGGGGGCGCTACAATGAGCAGTTCTTC.

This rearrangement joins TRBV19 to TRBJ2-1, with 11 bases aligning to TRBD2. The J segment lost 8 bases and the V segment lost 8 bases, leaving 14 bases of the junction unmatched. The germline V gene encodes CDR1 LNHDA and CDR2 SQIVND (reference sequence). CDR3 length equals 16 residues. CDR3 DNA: TGTGCCAGTGACCCCGGACTAGCGGGCGGCACCCATGAGCAGTTCTTC. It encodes CASDPGLAGGTHEQFF.

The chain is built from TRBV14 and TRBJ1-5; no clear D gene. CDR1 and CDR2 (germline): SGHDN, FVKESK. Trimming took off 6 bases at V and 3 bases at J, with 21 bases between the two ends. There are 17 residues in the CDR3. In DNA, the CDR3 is TGTGCCAGCAGGGACTTTAGGCGCAGACCTCTCAATCAGCCCCAGCATTTT. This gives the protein CASRDFRRRPLNQPQHF.

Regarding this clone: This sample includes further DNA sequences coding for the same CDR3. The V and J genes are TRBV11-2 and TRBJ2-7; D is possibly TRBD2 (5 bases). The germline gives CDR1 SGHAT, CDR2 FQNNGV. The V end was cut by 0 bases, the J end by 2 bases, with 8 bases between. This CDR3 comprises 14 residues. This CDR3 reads CASSLEPGAYEQYF. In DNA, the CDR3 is TGTGCCAGCAGCTTAGAGCCCGGGGCCTACGAGCAGTACTTC.

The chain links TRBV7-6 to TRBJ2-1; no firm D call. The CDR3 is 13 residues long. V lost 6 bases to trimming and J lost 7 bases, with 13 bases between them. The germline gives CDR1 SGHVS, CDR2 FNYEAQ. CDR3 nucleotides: TGTGCCAGCAGTTCTAGTTTCGGGAATGAGCAGTTCTTC. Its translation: CASSSSFGNEQFF. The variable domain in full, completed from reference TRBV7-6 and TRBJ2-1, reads GAGVSQSPRYKVTKRGQDVALRCDPISGHVSLYWYRQALGQGPEFLTYFNYEAQQDKSGLPNDRFSAERPEGSISTLTIQRTEQRDSAMYRCASSSSFGNEQFFGPGTRLTVL.

CDR3 DNA sequence: TGTGCCACCAGCAGAGTGACAGGGGGCACTGGAAACACCATATATTTT. Its translation: CATSRVTGGTGNTIYF. The chain combines TRBV15 with TRBJ1-3; 10 nucleotides agree with TRBD1. The CDR3 extends over 16 amino acids. Trimming took 1 base from V and 2 from J; bases not matched to a gene: 2. The germline V gene encodes CDR1 LNHNV and CDR2 YYDKDF (reference sequence).

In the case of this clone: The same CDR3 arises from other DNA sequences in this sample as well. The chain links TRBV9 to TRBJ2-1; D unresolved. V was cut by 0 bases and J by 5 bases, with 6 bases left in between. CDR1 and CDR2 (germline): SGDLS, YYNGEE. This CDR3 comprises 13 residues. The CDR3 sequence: CASSVGSHNEQFF. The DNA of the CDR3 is TGTGCCAGCAGCGTAGGGTCCCACAATGAGCAGTTCTTC.

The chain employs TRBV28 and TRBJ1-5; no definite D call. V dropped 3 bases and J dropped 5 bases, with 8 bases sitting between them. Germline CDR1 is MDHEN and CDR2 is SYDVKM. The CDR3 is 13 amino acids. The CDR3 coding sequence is TGTGCCAGCAGTTTCAAGGGATATCAGCCCCAGCATTTT. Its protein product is CASSFKGYQPQHF.

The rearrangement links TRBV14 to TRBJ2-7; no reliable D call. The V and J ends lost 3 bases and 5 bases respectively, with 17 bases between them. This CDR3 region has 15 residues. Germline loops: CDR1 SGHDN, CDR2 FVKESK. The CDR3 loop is CASSHPVDHGNEQYF. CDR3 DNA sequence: TGTGCCAGCAGCCACCCGGTGGATCATGGGAACGAGCAGTACTTC.

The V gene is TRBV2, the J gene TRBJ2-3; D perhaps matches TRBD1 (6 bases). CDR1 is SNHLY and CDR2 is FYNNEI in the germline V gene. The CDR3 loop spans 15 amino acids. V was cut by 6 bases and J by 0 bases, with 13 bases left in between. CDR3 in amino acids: CASSDRRSSTDTQYF. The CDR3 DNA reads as TGTGCCAGCAGCGACAGGAGATCTAGCACAGATACGCAGTATTTT.

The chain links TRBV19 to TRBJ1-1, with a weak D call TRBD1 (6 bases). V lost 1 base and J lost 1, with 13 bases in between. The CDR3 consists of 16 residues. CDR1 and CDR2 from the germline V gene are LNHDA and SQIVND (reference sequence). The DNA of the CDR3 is TGTGCCAGTAGTATAGGAGGGGGAGAAAAGAACACTGAAGCTTTCTTT. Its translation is CASSIGGGEKNTEAFF.

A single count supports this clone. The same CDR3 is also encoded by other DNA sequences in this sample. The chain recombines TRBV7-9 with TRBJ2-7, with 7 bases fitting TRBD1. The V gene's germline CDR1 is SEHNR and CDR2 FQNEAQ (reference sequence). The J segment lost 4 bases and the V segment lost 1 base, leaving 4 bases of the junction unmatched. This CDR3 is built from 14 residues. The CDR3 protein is CASSLVQGDYEQYF. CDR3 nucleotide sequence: TGTGCCAGCAGCTTAGTGCAGGGGGATTACGAGCAGTACTTC.

The chain's CDR3 is CAGGGYEQYF. The DNA of the CDR3 is TGTGCCGGCGGGGGATACGAGCAGTACTTC. The chain recombines TRBV30 with TRBJ2-5; 7 bases align to TRBD2. The DNA matches TRBJ2-7 better at its end, which makes the J call doubtful. The length of the CDR3 is 10 residues. The germline CDR1 and CDR2 sequences are GTSNPN and SVGIG (reference sequence).

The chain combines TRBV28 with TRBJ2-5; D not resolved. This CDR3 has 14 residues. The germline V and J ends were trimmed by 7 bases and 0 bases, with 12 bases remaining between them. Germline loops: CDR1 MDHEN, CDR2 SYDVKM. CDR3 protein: CASKDFAYQETQYF. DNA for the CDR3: TGTGCCAGCAAAGATTTTGCGTACCAAGAGACCCAGTACTTC.

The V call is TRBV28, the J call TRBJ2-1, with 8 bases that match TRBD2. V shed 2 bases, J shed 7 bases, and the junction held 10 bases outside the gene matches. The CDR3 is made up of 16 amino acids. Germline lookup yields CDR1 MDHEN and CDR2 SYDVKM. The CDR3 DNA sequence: TGTGCCAGCAGTTTAGTAGCGGGGAGAAGGGGTAATGAGCAGTTCTTC. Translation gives CASSLVAGRRGNEQFF. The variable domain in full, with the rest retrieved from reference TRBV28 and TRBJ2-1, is DVKVTQSSRYLVKRTGEKVFLECVQDMDHENMFWYRQDPGLGLRLIYFSYDVKMKEKGDIPEGYSVSREKKERFSLILESASTNQTSMYLCASSLVAGRRGNEQFFGPGTRLTVL.